This TCR beta chain was profiled in a study of blood T cell repertoires in COVID-19 (dated by TCRdb to about 2020). A note on the overall study: Collaborator samples came from the United States, Italy and Spain and covered acute and convalescent phases of COVID-19. The repertoires were released in a freely available public database meant as a resource for research on the immune response to SARS-CoV-2. The prospective study material was composed of cDNA or gDNA derived from T cells, B-cell-depleted T cells, or PBMCs. Subjects who had been exposed to COVID-19, were actively infected with it, or had recovered from it provided the deeply sampled blood TCRbeta repertoires that made up the dataset. Where HLA class I and class II types were available, the types were taken from metadata supplied by the sample provider, not from assay-based typing. Samples came from the ongoing ImmuneRACE study (first 160 participants) plus 1,254 subjects from 6 global collaborators. A de-identified subject ID, COVID-19 status, age in years and sex were almost always included in the sample metadata.

TCRbeta CDR3 regions were amplified from genomic DNA using the immunoSEQ Assay, a bias-controlled multiplex PCR. In the source study's methods: Nucleated cell counts per sample were estimated from amplification of reference gene primers within the assay. To quantify the absolute abundance of each unique TCRbeta CDR3 rearrangement, sequence reads were collapsed and filtered. For each sample, productive Simpson clonality was calculated as the square root of Simpson's diversity index across productive rearrangements. The table comes from immuneACCESS by way of TCRdb, which keeps in-frame sequences with V and J called. Part of the clones is missing from these tables; in studies checked, under half for an unresolved V gene and the rest for unknown reasons. The V and J calls and the clone size are those of that table, but D and trimming were determined from the DNA. In all, the sample holds about 140,000 clones, and 88% of those were seen once. The ten largest clones capture roughly 1.4% of the sample.

Each collaborating institution followed its own protocols to collect whole blood in K2EDTA tubes. For TCRbeta analysis, collaborators shipped samples as frozen whole blood, isolated PBMCs, or DNA extracted from either of those sample types. CDR1 MDHEN and CDR2 SYDVKM are derived from the germline V gene. Its CDR3 holds 17 amino acids, cysteine through phenylalanine. Only CDR3 DNA is held: 51 bases, read in frame from base 1. V is clipped by 4 bases and J by 0 bases, and the sequence between their germline boundaries is 16 bases long. Results and caveats for the whole study, not just this receptor: Clinical and demographic metadata were provided uncurated, with the amount varying by source and participant.

With respect to this clone: Its antigen is currently not known. Nothing much larger sits one base from this clone, and base qualities are not available.

Sequencing used peripheral blood. The sequence was obtained from a woman aged 55-75 years with acute or convalescent COVID-19. The chain couples TRBV28 to TRBJ2-1; no confident D gene assignment can be made. CDR3 sequence: CASSSLRQASSYNEQFF. The nucleotide sequence reads as follows: TGTGCCAGCAGTTCCCTTCGTCAGGCCAGCTCCTACAATGAGCAGTTCTTC.